This T cell receptor (beta chain) stems from a study of tumor T cells in aggressive B-cell lymphoma. Using immunoSEQ multiplex PCR, the repertoire was profiled, and TCRdb retains in-frame clones only, with some absent. The table has about 2,100 clones, roughly 90% seen once. Trimming left V 6 bases short and J 4 bases short, with 12 bases between. Germline assignment: CDR1 SGHVS and CDR2 FQNEAQ. This CDR3 region has 13 residues. This TCR derives from an adult with diffuse large B cell lymphoma. The chain has TRBV7-8 and TRBJ1-1; D is unclear. Source material: tumor tissue. CDR3: CASRGVAGTEAFF. The DNA for the CDR3 is TGTGCCAGCAGGGGAGTCGCGGGCACTGAAGCTTTCTTT. Complete variable domain (other parts from reference TRBV7-8 and TRBJ1-1): GAGVSQSPRYKVAKRGQDVALRCDPISGHVSLFWYQQALGQGPEFLTYFQNEAQLDKSGLPSDRFFAERPEGSVSTLKIQRTQQEDSAVYLCASRGVAGTEAFFGQGTRLTVV.